The sequence of this T cell receptor beta chain was determined in a study of T cell repertoires in cytomegalovirus infection (dated by TCRdb to between 2017 and 2020). Regarding the study in general: Recently identified HLA-C-restricted CMV epitopes, whose presentation resists viral immunomodulation, were targeted by peptide stimulations together with well-studied HLA-B-restricted epitopes. Donor HLA type was relevant to the analysis, because carriage of CMV infection together with the matching HLA type was indicated by public TCR beta signatures.

Study-level results and caveats: The ex vivo response was dominated by HLA-C-restricted CMV-specific TCR beta clonotypes, which also provided the single most frequent clonotype in two of eight donors. Carriers of CMV infection plus the relevant HLA type were discriminated by the cumulative frequency of public TCR beta family members in the study cohort and in an independent roughly 320-donor cohort.

The listed sequencing device is Illumina HiSeq 1500. The public reads were quality trimmed at Q25 with fastp and then assembled into clones with MiXCR by TCRdb, keeping productive beta chains. Every distinct CDR3 protein forms one entry, paired with its most common genes and DNA. The sample contains about 920,000 distinct CDR3 sequences, roughly a third of them found a single time. Roughly an eighth of the sample lies in the top ten. The sample's treatment or condition, from its label and the paper: in vitro stimulation with specific CMV peptide epitopes to enrich CMV-specific T cells. V drops 5 bases and J drops 1 base, leaving 16 bases in between. The CDR3 measures 16 amino acids from cysteine to phenylalanine. Only the CDR3 region is kept as DNA, spanning 48 bases read in frame from base 1. A few counts support this clonotype. Its binding antigen is unknown. Base qualities are missing; no much larger clone stands one base away.

The receptor was derived from a human donor in good health (CMV status not recorded). Some clones in this sample may be carry-over from other donors' samples. The chain uses TRBV12-3 or TRBV12-4 and TRBJ2-3; TRBD1 is possibly the D segment (6 matching bases). Sequenced material: cultured CD8+ T cells from PBMCs, taken from culture after CMV antigen stimulation. This receptor carries the CDR3 CASSPRDIHRTDTQYF. The DNA sequence is given as TGTGCCAGCAGTCCCCGGGACATCCACCGCACAGATACGCAGTATTTT.